Shown below are 3 T cell receptor beta chains from a single sample sequenced in a study of lymphopenia after photon versus proton radiotherapy. Produced via immunoSEQ multiplex PCR; TCRdb's table is partial and in-frame only. The repertoire has 37,000 or so clones, over 65% of them found once; the top ten carry 2.9%. The source was peripheral blood, collected from a patient treated with photon-based radiotherapy. These TCRs come from a man aged 45-65 years with gastric cancer.

The V gene is TRBV7-2, the J gene TRBJ2-1; D is unclear. Germline assignment: CDR1 SGHTA and CDR2 FQGNSA. V lost 2 bases, J lost 0 bases, and 11 bases lay in between. The CDR3 extends over 16 amino acids. Written as DNA, the CDR3 is TGTGCCAGCAGCTTACTTGCGGCCACCTCCTACAATGAGCAGTTCTTC. Translating gives CASSLLAATSYNEQFF.

The DNA of the CDR3 is TGTGCCAGCAGTTACGACAGCTTTCTTAACACCGGGGAGCTGTTTTTT. It translates to CASSYDSFLNTGELFF. The chain uses TRBV6-5 and TRBJ2-2, with D possibly being TRBD1 (5 bases). CDR3 length equals 16 residues. The V and J ends lost 2 bases and 2 bases respectively, with 12 bases between them. The germline CDR1 and CDR2 sequences are MNHEY and SVGAGI.

The CDR3 protein is CASSLRGHYGYTF. In DNA form, the CDR3 reads TGTGCCAGCAGTTTAAGGGGCCACTATGGCTACACCTTC. The chain has TRBV28 and TRBJ1-2; TRBD1 is a possible D gene (5 bases). V dropped 2 bases and J dropped 3 bases, with 7 bases sitting between them. The CDR3 extends over 13 amino acids. From germline, CDR1 is MDHEN and CDR2 SYDVKM.